A single sample is the source of the 23 T cell receptor beta chains below, sequenced in a study of OX40 agonist ivuxolimab in advanced cancers. TCRdb's table, derived via immunoSEQ multiplex PCR, lists solely in-frame clones and lacks some. This sample carries some 60,000 clones, about 94% of them seen once, and the ten largest clones take roughly 19%. Sequencing used CD4+ or CD8+ T cells sorted from blood, obtained in a trial of the OX40 agonist ivuxolimab. Receptors originate from an adult with an advanced solid tumor such as melanoma, head and neck, liver or kidney cancer.

The sample holds one count of this clone. V is TRBV7-6 and J is TRBJ1-5; D gene ambiguous. The germline V gene encodes CDR1 SGHVS and CDR2 FNYEAQ. The CDR3 consists of 14 residues. Trimming cost V 5 bases and J 1 base, with 9 bases left between them. The CDR3 loop is CASSEGSSNQPQHF. CDR3 sequence (DNA): TGTGCCAGCAGCGAAGGGTCCAGCAATCAGCCCCAGCATTTT.

This chain links TRBV12-2 with TRBJ2-7; the table's D call, TRBD2, was not checked against the DNA. TRBV12-2 is labeled a pseudogene. The CDR3 is 18 amino acids. The CDR3 bases are TGTGCAAGTCGCACGACTAGCGGGAGTGTAAATGGTCTTCACGAGCAGTACTTC. Translating gives CASRTTSGSVNGLHEQYF.

This chain connects TRBV5-4 to TRBJ2-3; 9 bases match TRBD2. The CDR3 consists of 16 residues. V trimming: 4 bases; J trimming: 0 bases; junction bases outside the gene matches: 6. The V gene's germline CDR1 is SGHNT and CDR2 YYREEE (reference sequence). The CDR3 sequence is CASSPPSGRSTDTQYF. The CDR3 DNA follows: TGTGCCAGCAGCCCCCCCAGCGGGAGGAGCACAGATACGCAGTATTTT.

V gene TRBV27 combines with J gene TRBJ2-2, with D perhaps assigned TRBD1 or TRBD2 (6 bases each). This CDR3 contains 14 residues. Germline V gene sequence: CDR1 MNHEY, CDR2 SMNVEV (reference sequence). V gave up 5 bases and J gave up 7 bases, with 14 bases separating them. The CDR3 reads CASSPYGGHGELFF. In nucleotides, the CDR3 is TGTGCCAGCAGTCCCTATGGGGGGCACGGGGAGCTGTTTTTT.

This rearrangement joins TRBV7-9 to TRBJ2-1; D is unclear. The V end was cut by 6 bases, the J end by 5 bases, with 8 bases between. The CDR3 has 12 amino acids. Per the germline V gene, CDR1 is SEHNR and CDR2 is FQNEAQ (reference sequence). In DNA form, the CDR3 reads TGTGCCAGCAGATCCCGAGACAATGAGCAGTTCTTC. Translation: CASRSRDNEQFF.

Relative to its sample, this clone is medium-sized. The chain recombines TRBV6-5 with TRBJ2-3, with D tentatively TRBD2 (6 bases). Germline CDR1 and CDR2: MNHEY and SVGAGI. V was pared by 0 bases and J by 4 bases, with 11 bases between. The CDR3 spans 15 residues. The CDR3 region is CASSYSFTSPDTQYF. DNA for the CDR3: TGTGCCAGCAGTTACTCTTTCACTAGCCCAGATACGCAGTATTTT.

The chain couples TRBV5-1 to TRBJ2-7, with 8 bases matching TRBD1. Per germline, CDR1 SGHRS and CDR2 YFSETQ. The J segment lost 4 bases and the V segment lost 4 bases, leaving 10 bases of the junction unmatched. The CDR3 is made up of 15 amino acids. The CDR3 sequence: CASSGYRGSVYEQYF. The CDR3 nucleotides read TGCGCCAGCAGCGGCTACAGGGGGTCGGTGTACGAGCAGTACTTC.

The chain is built from TRBV5-4 and TRBJ2-1, with D possibly matching TRBD2 (7 bases). CDR1 is SGHNT and CDR2 is YYREEE in the germline V gene (reference sequence). The CDR3 has 16 amino acids. V was shortened by 6 bases and J by 7 bases, with 23 bases between the two germline ends. The CDR3: CASTSGGGSSGNEQFF. In DNA, the CDR3 is TGTGCCAGCACCTCTGGGGGCGGGAGCTCCGGGAATGAGCAGTTCTTC. The full variable domain, rest sourced from reference TRBV5-4 and TRBJ2-1, is ETGVTQSPTHLIKTRGQQVTLRCSSQSGHNTVSWYQQALGQGPQFIFQYYREEENGRGNFPPRFSGLQFPNYSSELNVNALELDDSALYLCASTSGGGSSGNEQFFGPGTRLTVL.

The chain combines TRBV28 with TRBJ2-1; 12 bases match TRBD2. The CDR3 length is 17 residues. V lost 2 bases and J lost 7; bases outside the gene matches: 9. Germline assignment: CDR1 MDHEN and CDR2 SYDVKM. The DNA for the CDR3 is TGTGCCAGCAGTTTACCGCCGGGACTAGCGGGTGAAAATGAGCAGTTCTTC. Residues: CASSLPPGLAGENEQFF.

The genes are TRBV7-9 and TRBJ2-1, with D maybe TRBD2 (5 bases). Germline CDR1 SEHNR, CDR2 FQNEAQ (reference sequence). Trimming took off 5 bases at V and 5 bases at J, with 13 bases between the two ends. The CDR3 has 14 residues. The CDR3, as DNA: TGTGCCAGCAGCCTCCTGACTACCAACAATGAGCAGTTCTTC. This gives the protein CASSLLTTNNEQFF.

The chain links TRBV11-3 to TRBJ1-1, with D hard to call. This CDR3 has 15 amino acids. Germline V lookup: CDR1 SGHNT, CDR2 YENEEA. Trimming stripped 0 bases from V and 5 bases from J, with 13 bases between. The chain's CDR3 is CASSLERTPGTEAFF. As DNA, the CDR3 is TGTGCCAGCAGCTTAGAAAGGACTCCGGGGACTGAAGCTTTCTTT. The complete variable domain, with remaining parts taken from reference TRBV11-3 and TRBJ1-1, reads EAGVVQSPRYKIIEKKQPVAFWCNPISGHNTLYWYLQNLGQGPELLIRYENEEAVDDSQLPKDRFSAERLKGVDSTLKIQPAELGDSAVYLCASSLERTPGTEAFFGQGTRLTVV.

This chain links TRBV6-6 with TRBJ2-7; no reliable D call. This CDR3 is built from 11 residues. The germline V gene encodes CDR1 MNHNY and CDR2 SVGAGI (reference sequence). Trimming took off 6 bases at V and 8 bases at J, with 11 bases between the two ends. CDR3 amino acids: CASSSDLQQYF. CDR3 in DNA: TGTGCCAGCAGCTCCGATCTCCAGCAGTACTTC.

CDR3 region: CASSKGTGGAVGGNTIYF. Written as DNA, the CDR3 is TGTGCCAGCAGCAAAGGGACAGGGGGCGCGGTTGGTGGAAACACCATATATTTT. This chain uses TRBV9 with TRBJ1-3, with TRBD1 identical over 12 bases. The CDR3 is 18 residues long. CDR1 SGDLS and CDR2 YYNGEE come from the germline V gene. V dropped 4 bases and J dropped 3; count of bases not matched to a gene: 11.

This clone was recorded once. V gene TRBV7-9 combines with J gene TRBJ1-2; D not certain. The CDR3 is made up of 12 amino acids. CDR1 is SEHNR, CDR2 FQNEAQ, per germline (reference sequence). V was shortened by 7 bases and J by 8 bases, with 14 bases between the two germline ends. The CDR3 DNA is TGTGCCAGCACCCCAGATTTGGGCGGCTACACCTTC. Its protein is CASTPDLGGYTF.

This rearrangement joins TRBV9 to TRBJ2-6; no clear D gene. This CDR3 has 14 amino acids. Germline CDR1 SGDLS, CDR2 YYNGEE. Trimming pared 3 bases from V and 2 bases from J, leaving 6 bases between. The DNA for the CDR3 is TGTGCCAGCAGCGGGTCAGCTGGGGCCAACGTCCTGACTTTC. Translation: CASSGSAGANVLTF.

The V gene is TRBV27, the J gene TRBJ2-7, with a weak D call TRBD1 (6 bases). Per germline, CDR1 MNHEY and CDR2 SMNVEV (reference sequence). The CDR3 consists of 15 residues. V was pared by 7 bases and J by 1 base, with 17 bases between. The CDR3 here is CASKRGNHLSYEQYF. CDR3 DNA: TGTGCCAGCAAAAGGGGGAATCACCTTTCCTACGAGCAGTACTTC.

The chain is built from TRBV28 and TRBJ2-5, with D tentatively TRBD1 or TRBD2 (6 bases each). V shed 3 bases and J shed 0 bases, with 14 bases lying between them. Per the germline V gene, CDR1 is MDHEN and CDR2 is SYDVKM. This CDR3 region has 16 residues. The chain's CDR3 is CASSFRGLWDQETQYF. The CDR3 bases are TGTGCCAGCAGTTTCCGGGGGCTGTGGGACCAAGAGACCCAGTACTTC.

V and J are TRBV27 and TRBJ1-1; D is possibly TRBD1 (5 bases). The CDR3 extends over 14 amino acids. The ends were cut back, 3 bases at V and 4 bases at J, with 12 bases in the middle. The germline CDR1 and CDR2 sequences are MNHEY and SMNVEV (reference sequence). The CDR3 loop is CASSFGADLTEAFF. In nucleotides, the CDR3 is TGTGCCAGCAGTTTCGGGGCGGACCTCACTGAAGCTTTCTTT.

The V and J genes are TRBV2 and TRBJ1-4; D remains unclear. The germline gives CDR1 SNHLY, CDR2 FYNNEI. Trimming stripped 0 bases from V and 4 bases from J, with 9 bases between. This CDR3 comprises 15 residues. The CDR3 region has the DNA TGTGCCAGCAGTGAAGCTATGGCCTTTAATGAAAAACTGTTTTTT. It codes for CASSEAMAFNEKLFF.

V usage is TRBV7-2 and J usage is TRBJ2-5; D remains unclear. This CDR3 region has 16 residues. V was shortened by 5 bases and J by 1 base, with 17 bases between the two germline ends. Germline V lookup: CDR1 SGHTA, CDR2 FQGNSA. The CDR3 sequence is CASSQDTPAAQETQYF. CDR3 sequence (DNA): TGTGCCAGCAGCCAAGATACCCCAGCAGCCCAAGAGACCCAGTACTTC. The full variable domain, its missing parts supplied by reference TRBV7-2 and TRBJ2-5, is GAGVSQSPSNKVTEKGKDVELRCDPISGHTALYWYRQSLGQGLEFLIYFQGNSAPDKSGLPSDRFSAERTGGSVSTLTIQRTQQEDSAVYLCASSQDTPAAQETQYFGPGTRLLVL.

The chain has TRBV27 and TRBJ1-2; the D gene is possibly TRBD1 (6 bases). CDR1 is MNHEY, CDR2 SMNVEV, per germline (reference sequence). V was pared by 4 bases and J by 3 bases, with 12 bases between. The CDR3 loop spans 14 amino acids. The CDR3: CASSSQGPDYGYTF. For the CDR3, the DNA is TGTGCCAGCAGTTCACAGGGCCCTGACTATGGCTACACCTTC.

This chain connects TRBV27 to TRBJ2-3; 9 bases are shared with TRBD1. There are 14 residues in the CDR3. The V segment lost 6 bases and the J segment 4 bases; nucleotides outside the gene matches: 5. CDR1 is MNHEY, CDR2 SMNVEV, per germline (reference sequence). CDR3 sequence reads: CASSTGTGSDTQYF. The CDR3 DNA reads as TGTGCCAGCAGCACCGGGACAGGGTCAGATACGCAGTATTTT.

This chain connects TRBV7-6 to TRBJ1-5, with D possibly being TRBD1 (5 bases). Germline CDR1 and CDR2: SGHVS and FNYEAQ. The V gene lost 1 base and the J gene lost 6 bases, with 10 bases spanning the gap. The CDR3 runs 14 residues. The CDR3 DNA is TGTGCCAGCAGCTTAGGGGTGGGGACTCAGCCCCAGCATTTT. Protein: CASSLGVGTQPQHF.